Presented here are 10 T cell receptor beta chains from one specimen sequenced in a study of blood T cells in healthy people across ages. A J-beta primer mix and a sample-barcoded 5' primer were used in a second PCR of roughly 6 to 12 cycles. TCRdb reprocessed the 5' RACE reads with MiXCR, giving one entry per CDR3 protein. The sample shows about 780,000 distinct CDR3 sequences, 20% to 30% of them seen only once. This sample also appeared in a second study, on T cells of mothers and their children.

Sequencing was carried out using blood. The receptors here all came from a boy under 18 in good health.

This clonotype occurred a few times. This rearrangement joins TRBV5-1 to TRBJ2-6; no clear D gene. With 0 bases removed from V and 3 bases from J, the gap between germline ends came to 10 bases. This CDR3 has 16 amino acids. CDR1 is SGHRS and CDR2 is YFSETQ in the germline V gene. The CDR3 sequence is CASSLVLTGGANVLTF. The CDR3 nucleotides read TGCGCCAGCAGCTTGGTCTTAACTGGTGGGGCCAACGTCCTGACTTTC.

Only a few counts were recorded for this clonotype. CDR3 nucleotides: TGCGCCAGCAGCCAAGGGAGGGACAGGGGCGGAAACACCATATATTTT. It encodes CASSQGRDRGGNTIYF. The chain joins TRBV4-1 to TRBJ1-3; 10 bases are shared with TRBD1. V dropped 1 base and J dropped 4; count of bases not matched to a gene: 4. The CDR3 contains 16 residues. Germline CDR1 and CDR2: MGHRA and YSYEKL.

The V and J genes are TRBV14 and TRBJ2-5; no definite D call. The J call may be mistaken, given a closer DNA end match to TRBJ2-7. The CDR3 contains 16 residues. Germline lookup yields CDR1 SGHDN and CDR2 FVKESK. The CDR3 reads CASSQDIYGSRFEQYF. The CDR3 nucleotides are TGTGCCAGCAGCCAAGATATATACGGTTCGCGGTTCGAGCAGTACTTC.

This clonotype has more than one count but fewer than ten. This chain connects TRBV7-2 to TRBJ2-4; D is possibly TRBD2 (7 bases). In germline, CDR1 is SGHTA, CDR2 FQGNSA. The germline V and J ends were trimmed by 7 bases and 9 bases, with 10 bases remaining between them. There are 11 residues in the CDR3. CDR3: CASNRGAIQYF. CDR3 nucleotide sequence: TGTGCCAGCAATCGGGGGGCCATTCAGTACTTC.

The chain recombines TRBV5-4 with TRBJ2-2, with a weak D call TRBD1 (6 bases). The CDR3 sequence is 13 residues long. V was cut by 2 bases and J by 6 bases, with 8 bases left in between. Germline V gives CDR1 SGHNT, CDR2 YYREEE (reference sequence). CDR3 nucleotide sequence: TGTGCCAGCAGCTTCTACAGGGCCGGGGAGCTGTTTTTT. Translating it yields CASSFYRAGELFF.

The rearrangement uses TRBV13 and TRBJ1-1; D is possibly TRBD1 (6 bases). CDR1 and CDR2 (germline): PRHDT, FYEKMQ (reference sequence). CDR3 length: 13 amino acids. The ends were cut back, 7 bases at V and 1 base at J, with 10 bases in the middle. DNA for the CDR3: TGTGCCAGCAAACAGGGACGGAACACTGAAGCTTTCTTT. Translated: CASKQGRNTEAFF.

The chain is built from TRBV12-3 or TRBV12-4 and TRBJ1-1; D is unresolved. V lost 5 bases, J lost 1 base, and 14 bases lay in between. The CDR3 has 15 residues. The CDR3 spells CASSPRVRRNTEAFF. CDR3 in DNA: TGTGCCAGCAGTCCCCGAGTCCGAAGGAACACTGAAGCTTTCTTT.

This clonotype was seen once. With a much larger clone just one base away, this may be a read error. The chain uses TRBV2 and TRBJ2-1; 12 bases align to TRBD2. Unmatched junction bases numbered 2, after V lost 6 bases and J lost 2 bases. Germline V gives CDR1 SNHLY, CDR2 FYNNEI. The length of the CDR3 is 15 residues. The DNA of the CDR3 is TGTGCCAGCAGGAGACTAGCGGGGGCCTACAATGAGCAGTTCTTC. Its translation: CASRRLAGAYNEQFF.

CDR3 in amino acids: CASSASYRGGRFRDTQYF. As DNA, the CDR3 is TGTGCCAGCAGCGCCTCCTATAGGGGCGGGAGGTTCAGGGATACGCAGTATTTT. This rearrangement joins TRBV9 to TRBJ2-3, with TRBD2 matching over 8 bases. Trimming cost V 3 bases and J 6 bases; bases outside gene matches: 18. The CDR3 sequence is 18 residues long. CDR1 is SGDLS and CDR2 is YYNGEE in the germline V gene. Variable domain in full (rest from reference TRBV9 and TRBJ2-3): DSGVTQTPKHLITATGQRVTLRCSPRSGDLSVYWYQQSLDQGLQFLIQYYNGEERAKGNILERFSAQQFPDLHSELNLSSLELGDSALYFCASSASYRGGRFRDTQYFGPGTRLTVL.

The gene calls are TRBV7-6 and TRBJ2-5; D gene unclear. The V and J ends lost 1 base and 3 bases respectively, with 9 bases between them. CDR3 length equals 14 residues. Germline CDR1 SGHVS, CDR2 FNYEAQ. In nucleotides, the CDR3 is TGTGCCAGCAGCTTAGGGGGATTTAAAGAGACCCAGTACTTC. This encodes CASSLGGFKETQYF.